This T cell receptor (beta chain) was sequenced for a study of cytomegalovirus exposure and HLA in healthy donors. Vbeta (60) and Jbeta (13) primers were used in the PCR. TCRdb's table, derived via immunoSEQ multiplex PCR, lists solely in-frame clones and lacks some. This sample has about 190,000 clones, with about 87% found just once. CDR3 length: 15 amino acids. Germline V gives CDR1 MNHNS, CDR2 SASEGT. V shed 5 bases, J shed 4 bases, and the junction held 7 bases outside the gene matches. Regarding the study as a whole: Accurate HLA-A and HLA-B prediction from TCR beta sequences was reported for most subjects. Across donors, most TCRs were seen rarely, yet some public ones were widespread. Within an earlier analysis, most TCR beta V segments proved productive either about 87% or about 30% of the time.

With regard to this clone: What it binds is unknown.

The receptor comes from a woman aged 18-35 years in good health and CMV-seronegative. Sequencing was done on a sample of PBMCs. The chain joins TRBV6-1 to TRBJ1-5; 8 positions match TRBD1. This chain's CDR3 is CASSPQGARNQPQHF. The CDR3, as DNA: TGTGCCAGCAGTCCGCAGGGGGCGAGAAATCAGCCCCAGCATTTT.